This T cell receptor (beta chain) originates from a study of cytomegalovirus exposure and HLA in healthy donors. The germline V gene has CDR1 SGHAT and CDR2 FQNNGV. Germline trimming cut 5 bases from V and 6 bases from J; bases unmatched to any gene: 9. The CDR3 consists of 14 residues. The data were produced by immunoSEQ multiplex PCR, yet TCRdb's version contains in-frame clones alone and is incomplete. The top ten hold around 5.5% of the sample, which has 200,000 to 250,000 clones, 83% seen once. Sequencing was performed on PBMCs. The sequence came from a woman between 18 and 30 years old in good health and CMV-seronegative. This chain joins TRBV11-2 and TRBJ2-7, with 8 positions matching TRBD2. Here the CDR3 reads CASSPRGGGPEQYF. The CDR3, as DNA: TGTGCCAGCAGCCCCCGGGGGGGCGGCCCCGAGCAGTACTTC.